These 21 T cell receptor beta chains came from one sample sequenced in a study of post-analysis software for immune sequencing data. Study findings and constraints: There were roughly 5 TRBV segments more frequent in patients than controls, and TRBV5-6, TRBV5-1 and TRBV20-1 were among them.

These receptors are not linked to any known antigen. TCR beta cDNA libraries included unique molecular identifiers. TCRdb called the PCR reads again in MiXCR, with one record for every CDR3 protein. The table shows under 200,000 distinct CDR3 sequences, with around 30% occurring only once. Sequences were obtained from blood. All receptors come from a girl aged 2-17 years with multiple sclerosis.

This clonotype was seen at least ten times. This chain joins TRBV29-1 and TRBJ1-5, with a possible D match to TRBD1 (5 bases). This CDR3 has 12 residues. Germline CDR1 reads SQVTM; CDR2 reads ANQGSEA. The V gene lost 7 bases and the J gene lost 4 bases, with 11 bases spanning the gap. CDR3 loop: CSALEGNQPQHF. The CDR3 bases are TGCAGCGCCCTGGAGGGGAATCAGCCCCAGCATTTT. The full variable domain, in which reference TRBV29-1 and TRBJ1-5 provide the parts outside the CDR3, is SAVISQKPSRDICQRGTSLTIQCQVDSQVTMMFWYRQQPGQSLTLIATANQGSEATYESGFVIDKFPISRPNLTFSTLTVSNMSPEDSSIYLCSALEGNQPQHFGDGTRLSIL.

This clonotype was seen ten or more times. This chain uses TRBV28 with TRBJ2-1; TRBD2 matches at 7 bases. This CDR3 is 13 amino acids long. Trimming removed 5 bases from V and 9 bases from J; junction bases left unmatched: 7. The germline gives CDR1 MDHEN, CDR2 SYDVKM. As DNA, the CDR3 is TGTGCCAGCAGTGGTGGGAGGGCCACTGAGCAGTTCTTC. Translating gives CASSGGRATEQFF.

This clonotype was seen at least ten times. This chain connects TRBV12-3 or TRBV12-4 to TRBJ2-1; 7 positions agree with TRBD1. With 8 bases clipped from V and 5 bases from J, the junction kept 18 bases outside the gene matches. The CDR3 covers 17 residues. The CDR3 bases are TGTGCCAGCCGGAGAGAACCTTCTGTTGGGACAGACAATGAGCAGTTCTTC. Residues: CASRREPSVGTDNEQFF.

Notes on this clonotype: It may be a read error: a sequence one base away is much more abundant. J is TRBJ2-4 and V is TRBV20-1, with 11 bases that match TRBD1. Near its end, the DNA agrees better with TRBJ2-7, so the J call may be wrong. Germline CDR1 reads DFQATT; CDR2 reads SNEGSKA (reference sequence). CDR3 size: 14 residues. CDR3 sequence (DNA): TGCAGTGCTGGCGGACAGGGGGCTTTCTACGAGCAGTACTTC. This sequence encodes CSAGGQGAFYEQYF.

V gene TRBV28 combines with J gene TRBJ2-2, with a possible D match to TRBD2 (7 bases). V was pared by 6 bases and J by 5 bases, with 22 bases between. Germline-derived CDR1 and CDR2 are MDHEN and SYDVKM. The CDR3 has 17 amino acids. CDR3 loop: CASSLTVGGASTGELFF. The CDR3 bases are TGTGCCAGCAGCCTGACCGTAGGGGGGGCAAGTACCGGGGAGCTGTTTTTT.

Ten or more counts support this clonotype. V gene TRBV7-6 combines with J gene TRBJ2-1, with D tentatively TRBD2 (5 bases). There are 16 residues in the CDR3. Deletions cut 0 bases from V and 5 bases from J, with 14 bases between. Germline V gene sequence: CDR1 SGHVS, CDR2 FNYEAQ. The chain's CDR3 is CASSLAEVTHNNEQFF. The CDR3 bases are TGTGCCAGCAGCTTAGCGGAGGTTACCCATAACAATGAGCAGTTCTTC.

The chain couples TRBV5-1 to TRBJ2-7; no reliable D call. Germline V gene sequence: CDR1 SGHRS, CDR2 YFSETQ. V lost 0 bases and J 6 bases, leaving 10 bases between the germline ends. CDR3 length equals 13 residues. CDR3 in DNA: TGCGCCAGCAGCTTGGAGGTCAGGCGCGAGCAGTACTTC. As protein: CASSLEVRREQYF. The variable domain in full, with the rest retrieved from reference TRBV5-1 and TRBJ2-7, is KAGVTQTPRYLIKTRGQQVTLSCSPISGHRSVSWYQQTPGQGLQFLFEYFSETQRNKGNFPGRFSGRQFSNSRSEMNVSTLELGDSALYLCASSLEVRREQYFGPGTRLTVT.

The V gene is TRBV27, the J gene TRBJ1-6, with D tentatively TRBD1 (6 bases). The V end was cut by 3 bases, the J end by 6 bases, with 15 bases between. The CDR3 length is 16 residues. The V gene's germline CDR1 is MNHEY and CDR2 SMNVEV (reference sequence). CDR3 bases: TGTGCCAGCAGTTTGTACGGGACAACAGCTAATTCACCCCTCCACTTT. Protein product: CASSLYGTTANSPLHF.

In regard to this clonotype: This may be a read error: a much more frequent sequence differs by one nucleotide. This chain links TRBV4-1 with TRBJ2-1; the D is unclear. The CDR3 runs to 11 residues. From germline, CDR1 is MGHRA and CDR2 YSYEKL. CDR3 region: CASSQFNERFF. Here the CDR3 DNA reads TGCGCCAGCAGCCAATTCAATGAGCGGTTCTTC.

In this sample, this clonotype turned up many times. In nucleotides, the CDR3 is TGCGCCAGCAGCATCGAACGGAACAATGAGCAGTTCTTC. Translated, it gives CASSIERNNEQFF. The J gene is TRBJ2-1, the V gene TRBV5-1; the D is unclear. The germline V and J ends were trimmed by 4 bases and 5 bases, with 10 bases remaining between them. There are 13 residues in the CDR3. Germline loops: CDR1 SGHRS, CDR2 YFSETQ.

This clonotype was detected ten times or more. This chain joins TRBV2 and TRBJ2-3; perhaps TRBD1 as D (6 bases). V was shortened by 7 bases and J by 4 bases, with 18 bases between the two germline ends. The germline gives CDR1 SNHLY, CDR2 FYNNEI. The CDR3 extends over 15 amino acids. The CDR3 spells CASKAHRDRADTQYF. The CDR3 coding sequence is TGTGCCAGCAAGGCGCACAGGGACCGCGCAGATACGCAGTATTTT. The full variable domain, rest sourced from reference TRBV2 and TRBJ2-3, is EPEVTQTPSHQVTQMGQEVILRCVPISNHLYFYWYRQILGQKVEFLVSFYNNEISEKSEIFDDQFSVERPDGSNFTLKIRSTKLEDSAMYFCASKAHRDRADTQYFGPGTRLTVL.

The genes are TRBV11-2 and TRBJ2-7; 9 bases are a match to TRBD2. Germline V gives CDR1 SGHAT, CDR2 FQNNGV. The trim removed 2 bases at V and 3 bases at J, leaving 8 bases unmatched. CDR3 length: 16 residues. CDR3 region: CASSLPYRLADYEQYF. The CDR3 region has the DNA TGTGCCAGCAGCTTACCCTACCGACTAGCGGACTACGAGCAGTACTTC.

This clonotype was detected many times. This sequence joins TRBV5-5 and TRBJ1-2, with D possibly TRBD1 on 6 matching bases. V dropped 1 base and J dropped 7 bases, with 11 bases sitting between them. From germline, CDR1 is SGHKS and CDR2 YYEKEE (reference sequence). This CDR3 has 13 residues. CDR3 sequence: CASSLTTGFGYTF. The CDR3 nucleotides read TGTGCCAGCAGCTTGACCACAGGGTTTGGCTACACCTTC.

Note on this clonotype: One junction end disagrees with the germline gene, perhaps due to a read error. The CDR3, as DNA: TGTGCCGGCAGCCCATGGGACAGCTATGACTACACCTTC. Translated, it gives CAGSPWDSYDYTF. This sequence joins TRBV3-1 and TRBJ1-2; TRBD1 agrees at 7 bases. The CDR3 totals 13 residues. The germline gives CDR1 LGHDT, CDR2 YNNKEL (reference sequence).

The CDR3 coding sequence is TGTGCCAGCAGCCTAAGTCAGGGATCGGCTTTCTTT. It codes for CASSLSQGSAFF. The V and J genes are TRBV3-1 and TRBJ1-1, with TRBD1 as a possible D gene (5 bases). This CDR3 comprises 12 residues. Looked up from germline, CDR1 is LGHDT and CDR2 is YNNKEL (reference sequence). V was cut by 4 bases and J by 11 bases, with 14 bases left in between.

This clonotype came up many times. DNA of the CDR3: TGCAGTGCGGGCCCTGGACAGGGTTCAAATCAGCCCCAGCATTTT. Its protein product is CSAGPGQGSNQPQHF. The chain links TRBV20-1 to TRBJ1-5, with 8 bases fitting TRBD1. The germline gives CDR1 DFQATT, CDR2 SNEGSKA (reference sequence). V shed 6 bases and J 4 bases; nucleotides not matched to a gene: 11. This CDR3 is built from 15 residues.

In its sample, this clonotype was seen a few times. This rearrangement joins TRBV28 to TRBJ1-4, with 9 bases identical to TRBD1. Germline V CDR1 and CDR2: MDHEN, SYDVKM. This CDR3 contains 14 residues. Unmatched junction bases numbered 0, after V lost 0 bases and J lost 7 bases. DNA for the CDR3: TGTGCCAGCAGTTTATGGACAGGGGGTGAAAAACTGTTTTTT. It codes for CASSLWTGGEKLFF.

This clonotype was counted many times. The junction shows a germline mismatch at one end, possibly a read error. V usage is TRBV28 and J usage is TRBJ1-5; D is perhaps TRBD1 (6 bases). The germline gives CDR1 MDHEN, CDR2 SYDVKM. The CDR3 totals 16 residues. This chain's CDR3 is CASHQPKTGGNQPQHF. The DNA for the CDR3 is TGTGCCAGCCATCAACCCAAAACGGGGGGCAACCAGCCCCAGCATTTT. The full variable domain, in which reference TRBV28 and TRBJ1-5 provide the parts outside the CDR3, is DVKVTQSSRYLVKRTGEKVFLECVQDMDHENMFWYRQDPGLGLRLIYFSYDVKMKEKGDIPEGYSVSREKKERFSLILESASTNQTSMYLCASHQPKTGGNQPQHFGDGTRLSIL.

This clonotype was observed a few times. The V call is TRBV3-1, the J call TRBJ2-1; 10 nucleotides line up with TRBD2. The V segment lost 3 bases and the J segment 3 bases; nucleotides outside the gene matches: 5. Per the germline V gene, CDR1 is LGHDT and CDR2 is YNNKEL (reference sequence). The CDR3 sequence is 16 residues long. The chain's CDR3 is CASSHETSGNYNEQFF. The CDR3 DNA reads TGTGCCAGCAGCCACGAAACTAGCGGGAACTACAATGAGCAGTTCTTC.

This clonotype has ten or more counts. The chain employs TRBV5-1 and TRBJ2-6; perhaps TRBD1 as D (6 bases). CDR1 is SGHRS, CDR2 YFSETQ, per germline. The CDR3 totals 14 residues. V was shortened by 2 bases and J by 5 bases, with 8 bases between the two germline ends. CDR3 amino acids: CASSFGDRANVLTF. CDR3 nucleotides: TGCGCCAGCAGCTTTGGGGACAGGGCCAACGTCCTGACTTTC.

The sample holds a few counts of this clonotype. This chain links TRBV3-1 with TRBJ2-7, with a weak D call TRBD2 (5 bases). From germline, CDR1 is LGHDT and CDR2 YNNKEL (reference sequence). The CDR3 has 16 amino acids. V was pared by 1 base and J by 5 bases, with 18 bases between. The CDR3 reads CASSQALHLEGDEQYF. CDR3 nucleotide sequence: TGTGCCAGCAGCCAAGCGTTGCACCTAGAGGGTGACGAGCAGTACTTC.